This T cell receptor beta chain was retrieved from a study of shared clonotypes between healthy human individuals. Study overall: Contributing individuals were two females and a few males aged 18 to 49. Study-wide results and caveats: A few donors shared approximately 5% of their naive CD4 clonotypes. Naive subsets tended to show greater estimated richness than memory subsets.

The V gene's germline CDR1 is SGHKS and CDR2 YYEKEE (reference sequence). J lost 5 bases, V lost 0 bases, and 4 bases had no gene match. This CDR3 comprises 14 residues. TCRdb keeps only in-frame clones here, not all; method: immunoSEQ multiplex PCR. The sample includes fewer than 1.8 million clones, approximately 98.5% of them seen just once. In regard to this clone: The target antigen is unknown.

The receptor comes from a man aged 30-40 years in good health. The chain carries TRBV5-5 and TRBJ1-2, with 7 nucleotides matching TRBD1. The sample comprised naive CD4+ T cells sorted from blood. Subset noted: CD45RA+ positively selected. CDR3 DNA sequence: TGTGCCAGCAGCTTGGAGACAGGGTGGTATGGCTACACCTTC. This translates into CASSLETGWYGYTF.